This T cell receptor (beta chain) comes out of a study of blood T cell repertoires in COVID-19. Across the study: Samples of COVID-19 (acute and convalescent) were obtained from the United States, Italy and Spain.

Original processing methods: Estimates of nucleated cell counts were drawn from the amplification of reference gene primers. Assay used: immunoSEQ multiplex PCR; TCRdb lists only in-frame clones, some missing. V and J calls plus clone size are reproduced from that table; the DNA served to infer D and trimming. The data show under 130,000 clones, around 81% seen once. From germline, CDR1 is SGHDT and CDR2 YYEEEE. J lost 7 bases, V lost 4 bases, and 9 bases had no gene match. The CDR3 consists of 15 residues. Sequenced sample: peripheral blood. The chain couples TRBV5-6 to TRBJ2-1; 9 nucleotides line up with TRBD1. The receptor's source is a woman aged 70 to 79 with acute or convalescent COVID-19. DNA of the CDR3: TGTGCCAGCAGCCTCGGACAGGGGATATGGAATGAGCAGTTCTTC. This encodes CASSLGQGIWNEQFF.